The 14 T cell receptor beta chains given below trace back to one sample, sequenced in a study of CD8 T cells in Susac syndrome. An input of roughly 0.5 to 1 ug of RNA was subjected to reverse transcription using random hexamers. TCRdb passed the immunoSEQ multiplex PCR reads through MiXCR, listing each CDR3 protein once. The data show some 300,000 distinct CDR3 sequences, 65% to 90% seen once. Sequencing was carried out using CD8+ T cells from PBMCs. The source of these receptors is a human donor with multiple sclerosis.

J is TRBJ1-4 and V is TRBV5-1; weak D call: TRBD1 (6 bases). The CDR3 consists of 15 residues. The V gene's germline CDR1 is SGHRS and CDR2 YFSETQ. V was clipped by 0 bases and J by 12 bases, with 18 bases between them. CDR3 nucleotide sequence: TGCGCCAGCAGCTTGGCCTCGGGGGCCAAGTTGGAACTGTTTTTT. Its translation: CASSLASGAKLELFF.

The chain couples TRBV27 to TRBJ2-7, with 8 bases that match TRBD2. Germline CDR1 and CDR2: MNHEY and SMNVEV (reference sequence). CDR3 length equals 15 residues. Unmatched junction bases numbered 7, after V lost 6 bases and J lost 0 bases. The CDR3 DNA reads as TGTGCCAGCAGACTAGCGGAAGAAGGCTCCTACGAGCAGTACTTC. Amino acids: CASRLAEEGSYEQYF.

The chain carries TRBV25-1 and TRBJ2-1; 12 bases map to TRBD2. J gave up 6 bases and V 10 bases, and 13 bases lay outside the gene matches. CDR3 length: 16 amino acids. Per germline, CDR1 MGHDK and CDR2 SYGVNS. The CDR3 protein is CATSPWGTSGLNEQFF. CDR3 DNA sequence: TGTGCCACCTCACCATGGGGGACTAGCGGGCTCAATGAGCAGTTCTTC.

The CDR3 sequence is CASSQGSGTQETQYF. The DNA for the CDR3 is TGCGCCAGCAGCCAGGGTAGCGGGACCCAAGAGACCCAGTACTTC. V gene TRBV4-3 combines with J gene TRBJ2-5; 8 positions agree with TRBD2. V shed 3 bases, J shed 1 base, and the junction held 4 bases outside the gene matches. The CDR3 has 15 amino acids. The V gene's germline CDR1 is LGHNA and CDR2 YSLEER.

CDR3 loop: CASSLAEAFQETQYF. The CDR3 bases are TGTGCCAGCAGCTTAGCGGAGGCCTTTCAAGAGACCCAGTACTTC. The chain links TRBV7-9 to TRBJ2-5; D might be TRBD2 (5 bases). Germline V gene sequence: CDR1 SEHNR, CDR2 FQNEAQ (reference sequence). The CDR3 covers 15 residues. Trimming stripped 0 bases from V and 2 bases from J, with 10 bases between.

This clonotype was counted between two and nine times. V gene TRBV6-2 or TRBV6-3 combines with J gene TRBJ1-1, with D possibly matching TRBD1 (6 bases). Germline V gene lookup returns CDR1 MNHEY and CDR2 SVGEGT. The length of the CDR3 is 12 residues. V was cut by 11 bases and J by 5 bases, with 15 bases left in between. CDR3 coding DNA: TGTGCCTCTTGGGAGGGGGGAACTGAAGCTTTCTTT. Encoded protein: CASWEGGTEAFF.

This clonotype was seen a handful of times. The chain joins TRBV7-9 to TRBJ1-5; D not certain. The CDR3 spans 13 residues. Germline V gene lookup returns CDR1 SEHNR and CDR2 FQNEAQ (reference sequence). Trimming removed 1 base at V and 4 bases at J, with 5 bases between. The CDR3, as DNA: TGTGCCAGCAGCTTAGAGTCGAATCAGCCCCAGCATTTT. This encodes CASSLESNQPQHF.

This chain links TRBV27 with TRBJ1-5; TRBD1 might be the D (6 bases). CDR1 is MNHEY and CDR2 is SMNVEV in the germline V gene (reference sequence). The germline V and J ends were trimmed by 4 bases and 1 base, with 8 bases remaining between them. The CDR3 is 14 residues long. The DNA of the CDR3 is TGTGCCAGCAGTTCCGGGACAAGCAATCAGCCCCAGCATTTT. Its protein product is CASSSGTSNQPQHF.

V usage is TRBV5-6 and J usage is TRBJ2-7; D is undetermined. Germline V gene sequence: CDR1 SGHDT, CDR2 YYEEEE. CDR3 length: 14 residues. V lost 0 bases, J lost 0 bases, and 7 bases lay in between. The CDR3 DNA is TGTGCCAGCAGCTTGGACGGGTCCTCCTACGAGCAGTACTTC. It translates to CASSLDGSSYEQYF.

The V gene is TRBV20-1, the J gene TRBJ1-2; no reliable D call. The CDR3 covers 13 residues. Germline V lookup: CDR1 DFQATT, CDR2 SNEGSKA (reference sequence). V was trimmed by 0 bases and J by 0 bases, leaving 5 bases between them. CDR3 nucleotide sequence: TGCAGTGCTAGAGATTCAGCTAACTATGGCTACACCTTC. As protein: CSARDSANYGYTF.

V and J are TRBV7-9 and TRBJ1-1; a weak D match, TRBD1 (5 bases). Germline lookup yields CDR1 SEHNR and CDR2 FQNEAQ (reference sequence). Trimming left V 7 bases short and J 1 base short, with 19 bases between. This CDR3 is built from 16 residues. The CDR3 DNA sequence: TGTGCCAGCACCCCGACAACCGGGACGGCGAACACTGAAGCTTTCTTT. This sequence encodes CASTPTTGTANTEAFF.

The rearrangement joins TRBV20-1 to TRBJ2-4, with 10 positions matching TRBD2. The CDR3 spans 15 residues. CDR1 is DFQATT, CDR2 SNEGSKA, per germline (reference sequence). V lost 6 bases, J lost 6 bases, and 11 bases stayed unmatched. The CDR3: CSAPSGRALVNIQYF. The CDR3 DNA sequence: TGCAGTGCCCCAAGCGGGAGGGCCTTGGTAAACATTCAGTACTTC.

This chain connects TRBV27 to TRBJ2-3; 9 bases fit TRBD2. Germline V gene lookup returns CDR1 MNHEY and CDR2 SMNVEV (reference sequence). The length of the CDR3 is 16 residues. Trimming at V came to 7 bases and at J to 0 bases, leaving 8 bases not matched to a gene. DNA of the CDR3: TGTGCCAGCACTCCGTTGGGACTAGCTAGCACAGATACGCAGTATTTT. Translating it yields CASTPLGLASTDTQYF.

This clonotype was seen ten or more times. The DNA for the CDR3 is TGTGCCAGCAGTCGGGACAGCTACGAGCAGTACTTC. Translating gives CASSRDSYEQYF. The chain uses TRBV12-3 or TRBV12-4 and TRBJ2-7, with 7 positions matching TRBD1. Trimming removed 5 bases from V and 3 bases from J; junction bases left unmatched: 1. The CDR3 sequence is 12 residues long.